In its sample, the clone carrying this T cell receptor beta chain was seen a few times. The data were taken from a study of T-cell memory formation after mild COVID-19. TCRdb processed the 5' RACE reads anew with MiXCR; each CDR3 protein has one entry. The sample yields roughly 86,000 distinct CDR3 sequences, less than 15% seen once. The germline gives CDR1 SGHVS, CDR2 FNYEAQ. After removal of 2 bases from V and 2 bases from J, the junction contained 3 bases not matched to a gene. The CDR3 sequence is 15 residues long. The J gene is TRBJ2-3, the V gene TRBV7-6; TRBD2 agrees at 8 bases. This sequence was found in a man younger than 35 who had mild COVID-19 (a few samples of this study predate the infection). Cell type and time point are not known. Sequencing input: PBMCs or a T cell subset sorted from them (not recorded which). For the CDR3, the DNA is TGTGCCAGCAGCTTACGCGGGGGGCCCACAGATACGCAGTATTTT. Translated, it gives CASSLRGGPTDTQYF.